This TCR beta chain was profiled in a study of type 1 and type 2 diabetes patients. Amplification started from genomic DNA. Amplification of the beta chain CDR3 used 30 forward and 13 reverse multiplex primers. TCRdb re-called the multiplex PCR reads through MiXCR, storing one row per CDR3 protein. This table has some 250,000 distinct CDR3 sequences, 45% to 60% appearing once. The germline V gene has CDR1 LNHDA and CDR2 SQIVND (reference sequence). The V segment lost 5 bases and the J segment 0 bases; nucleotides outside the gene matches: 3. The CDR3 has 16 amino acids. No donor had another autoimmune disease or recent infection within four weeks. In its sample, this clonotype was seen a few times.

The receptor was isolated from a young man with type 2 diabetes. Sequences were obtained from peripheral blood mononuclear cells (PBMCs). The chain joins TRBV19 to TRBJ2-1; TRBD2 matches at 11 bases. CDR3 in amino acids: CASSPLAGASYNEQFF. Here the CDR3 DNA reads TGTGCCAGTAGTCCACTAGCGGGAGCCTCCTACAATGAGCAGTTCTTC. The full variable domain, rest sourced from reference TRBV19 and TRBJ2-1, is DGGITQSPKYLFRKEGQNVTLSCEQNLNHDAMYWYRQDPGQGLRLIYYSQIVNDFQKGDIAEGYSVSREKKESFPLTVTSAQKNPTAFYLCASSPLAGASYNEQFFGPGTRLTVL.